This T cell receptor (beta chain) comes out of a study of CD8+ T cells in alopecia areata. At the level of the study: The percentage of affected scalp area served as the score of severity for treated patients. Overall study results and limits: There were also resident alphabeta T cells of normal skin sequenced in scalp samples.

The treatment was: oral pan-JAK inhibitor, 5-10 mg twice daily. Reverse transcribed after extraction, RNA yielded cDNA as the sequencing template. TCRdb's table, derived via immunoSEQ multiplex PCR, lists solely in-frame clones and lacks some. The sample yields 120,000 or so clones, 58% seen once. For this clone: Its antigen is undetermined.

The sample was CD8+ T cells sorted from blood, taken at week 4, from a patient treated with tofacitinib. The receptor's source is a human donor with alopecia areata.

The CDR3, as DNA: TGCAGTGCAGGGACAGGAGTTCAGTACTTC. Protein sequence: CSAGTGVQYF. V usage is TRBV20-1 and J usage is TRBJ2-4; 8 nucleotides align to TRBD1. Germline loops: CDR1 DFQATT, CDR2 SNEGSKA (reference sequence). This CDR3 comprises 10 residues. V was clipped by 6 bases and J by 11 bases; unmatched bases: 3.